This T cell receptor (beta chain) derives from a study of cytomegalovirus exposure and HLA in healthy donors. As regards this clone: Its antigen is unknown.

Broader study findings: Per published accounts, TCR beta sequences correctly predicted the HLA-A and HLA-B alleles of most subjects.

In the PCR, 60 Vbeta and 13 Jbeta primers were used. Some clones are missing from TCRdb's copy, which holds only in-frame ones; the method was immunoSEQ multiplex PCR. The sample table includes approximately 80,000 clones. The V end lost 0 bases, the J end lost 6 bases, and 10 bases lay between the germline ends. Germline V lookup: CDR1 SGHRS, CDR2 YFSETQ. This CDR3 is 13 amino acids long. This sequence was found in a woman in her twenties or thirties in good health and CMV-seronegative. The chain is built from TRBV5-1 and TRBJ2-7, with D unclear. Source material: PBMCs. The CDR3 is CASSLAVGGEQYF. CDR3 nucleotides: TGCGCCAGCAGCTTGGCCGTAGGCGGCGAGCAGTACTTC.